This T cell receptor (beta chain) originates from a study of CD8 T cells in Susac syndrome. Peripheral blood CD8+ and CD4+ T cells were profiled by TCR beta sequencing. Random hexamers were used to reverse transcribe an amount of roughly 0.5 to 1 ug RNA. One entry per CDR3 protein, called by TCRdb with MiXCR from the immunoSEQ multiplex PCR reads. Of roughly 200,000 distinct CDR3 sequences listed, roughly 94% are singletons. Material for sequencing was CD4+ T cells from PBMCs. This clonotype was sampled from a human donor with Susac syndrome.

DNA for the CDR3: TGTGCCAGCAGTCCGGAGGGGACTGTCACAGATACGCAGTATTTT. Residues: CASSPEGTVTDTQYF. The rearrangement joins TRBV6-4 to TRBJ2-3; possibly TRBD2 for D (6 bases). Germline-derived CDR1 and CDR2 are MRHNA and SNTAGT. The CDR3 is 15 residues long. V was pared by 5 bases and J by 2 bases, with 14 bases between.